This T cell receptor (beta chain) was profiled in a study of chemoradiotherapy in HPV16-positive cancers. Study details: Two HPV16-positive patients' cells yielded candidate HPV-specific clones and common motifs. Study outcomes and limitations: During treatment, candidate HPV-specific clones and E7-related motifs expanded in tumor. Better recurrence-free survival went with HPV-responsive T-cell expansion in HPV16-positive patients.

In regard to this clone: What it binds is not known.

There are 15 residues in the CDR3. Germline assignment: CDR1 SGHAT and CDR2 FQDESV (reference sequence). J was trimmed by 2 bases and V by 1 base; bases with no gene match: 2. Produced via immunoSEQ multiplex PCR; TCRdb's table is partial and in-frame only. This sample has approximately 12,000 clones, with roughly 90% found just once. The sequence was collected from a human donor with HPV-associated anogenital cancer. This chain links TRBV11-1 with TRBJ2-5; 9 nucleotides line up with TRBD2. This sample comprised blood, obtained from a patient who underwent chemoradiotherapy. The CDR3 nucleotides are TGTGCCAGCAGCTTAGGGACTAGCGCACAAGAGACCCAGTACTTC. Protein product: CASSLGTSAQETQYF. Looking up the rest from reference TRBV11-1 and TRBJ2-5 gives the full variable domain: EAEVAQSPRYKITEKSQAVAFWCDPISGHATLYWYRQILGQGPELLVQFQDESVVDDSQLPKDRFSAERLKGVDSTLKIQPAELGDSAMYLCASSLGTSAQETQYFGPGTRLLVL.